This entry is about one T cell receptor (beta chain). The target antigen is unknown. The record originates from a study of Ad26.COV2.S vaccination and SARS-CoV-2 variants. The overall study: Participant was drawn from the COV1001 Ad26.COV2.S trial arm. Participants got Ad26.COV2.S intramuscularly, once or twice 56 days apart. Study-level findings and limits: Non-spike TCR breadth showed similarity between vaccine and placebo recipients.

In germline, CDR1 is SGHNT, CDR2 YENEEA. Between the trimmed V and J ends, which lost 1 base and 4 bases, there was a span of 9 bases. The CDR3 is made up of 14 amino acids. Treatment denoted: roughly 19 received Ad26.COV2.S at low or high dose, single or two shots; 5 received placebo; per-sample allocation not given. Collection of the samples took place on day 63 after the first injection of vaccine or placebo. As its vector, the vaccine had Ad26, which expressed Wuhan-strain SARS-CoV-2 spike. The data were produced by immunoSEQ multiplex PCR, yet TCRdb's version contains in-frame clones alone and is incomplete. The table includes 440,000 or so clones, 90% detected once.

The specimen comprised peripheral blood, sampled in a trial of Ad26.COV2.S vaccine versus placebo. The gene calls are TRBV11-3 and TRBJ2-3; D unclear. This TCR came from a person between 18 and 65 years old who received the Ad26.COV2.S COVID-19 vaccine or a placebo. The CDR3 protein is CASSLGRTPDTQYF. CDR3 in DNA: TGTGCCAGCAGCTTAGGCCGCACGCCAGATACGCAGTATTTT.